Sequencing of this T cell receptor beta chain was carried out in a study of metastatic and nonmetastatic thyroid tumors. As for the study in general: Repertoires from blood and tumor or nodule tissue of malignant and benign thyroid patients were compared.

As to this clone: No antigen is known for it.

Nobody among the patients had been given any treatment before thyroid surgery. Source study methods: Built for papillary thyroid cancer, a distant-metastasis classifier drew on CDR3 differences across clinicopathological groups. From the PCR reads, TCRdb re-called clones with MiXCR. TCRdb's processing, not the study's, gives the V and J calls here. The sample has around 20,000 clones, under 25% seen once. Overall study results and limits: The reported finding was significantly higher TCR beta diversity in malignant thyroid tumors relative to benign nodules, in blood and tumor.

Trimming cost V 2 bases and J 0 bases, with 21 bases left between them. This CDR3 is 18 amino acids long. Germline CDR1 and CDR2: SGHRS and YFSETQ. This chain uses TRBV5-1 with TRBJ2-7, with D possibly matching TRBD2 (5 bases). Sequencing was performed on adjacent normal tissue. This receptor was taken from a female donor with papillary thyroid cancer or a benign thyroid nodule (not recorded which). Some clones in this sample may be carry-over from other donors' samples. CDR3 amino acids: CASSLRTPAAADSYEQYF. The CDR3 DNA follows: TGCGCCAGCAGCTTACGAACGCCAGCGGCAGCCGACTCCTACGAGCAGTACTTC.